In this sample, the clone carrying this T cell receptor beta chain turned up a few times. The entry originates in a study of blood T cell repertoires in COVID-19. About the study: Specimens from acute and convalescent COVID-19 originated in the United States, Italy and Spain. Sources were T cells, B-cell-depleted T cells, or PBMCs; the material itself was cDNA or gDNA.

Clones were read by immunoSEQ multiplex PCR, and TCRdb kept only the in-frame ones, dropping some. The sample has roughly 88,000 clones; around nine tenths are singletons. The sequence came from a woman between 50 and 59 years old in a cohort sampled during active COVID-19. Sequenced input: peripheral blood.

The CDR3 here is CASSRLAGGTGELFF. For the CDR3, the DNA is TGTGCCAGCAGCCGACTAGCGGGCGGTACCGGGGAGCTGTTTTTT. The V call is TRBV5-4, the J call TRBJ2-2, with 10 positions matching TRBD2. The V gene end was trimmed by 4 bases and the J gene end by 5 bases; junction bases not matched to a gene: 5. The germline CDR1 and CDR2 sequences are SGHNT and YYREEE (reference sequence). This CDR3 has 15 amino acids.